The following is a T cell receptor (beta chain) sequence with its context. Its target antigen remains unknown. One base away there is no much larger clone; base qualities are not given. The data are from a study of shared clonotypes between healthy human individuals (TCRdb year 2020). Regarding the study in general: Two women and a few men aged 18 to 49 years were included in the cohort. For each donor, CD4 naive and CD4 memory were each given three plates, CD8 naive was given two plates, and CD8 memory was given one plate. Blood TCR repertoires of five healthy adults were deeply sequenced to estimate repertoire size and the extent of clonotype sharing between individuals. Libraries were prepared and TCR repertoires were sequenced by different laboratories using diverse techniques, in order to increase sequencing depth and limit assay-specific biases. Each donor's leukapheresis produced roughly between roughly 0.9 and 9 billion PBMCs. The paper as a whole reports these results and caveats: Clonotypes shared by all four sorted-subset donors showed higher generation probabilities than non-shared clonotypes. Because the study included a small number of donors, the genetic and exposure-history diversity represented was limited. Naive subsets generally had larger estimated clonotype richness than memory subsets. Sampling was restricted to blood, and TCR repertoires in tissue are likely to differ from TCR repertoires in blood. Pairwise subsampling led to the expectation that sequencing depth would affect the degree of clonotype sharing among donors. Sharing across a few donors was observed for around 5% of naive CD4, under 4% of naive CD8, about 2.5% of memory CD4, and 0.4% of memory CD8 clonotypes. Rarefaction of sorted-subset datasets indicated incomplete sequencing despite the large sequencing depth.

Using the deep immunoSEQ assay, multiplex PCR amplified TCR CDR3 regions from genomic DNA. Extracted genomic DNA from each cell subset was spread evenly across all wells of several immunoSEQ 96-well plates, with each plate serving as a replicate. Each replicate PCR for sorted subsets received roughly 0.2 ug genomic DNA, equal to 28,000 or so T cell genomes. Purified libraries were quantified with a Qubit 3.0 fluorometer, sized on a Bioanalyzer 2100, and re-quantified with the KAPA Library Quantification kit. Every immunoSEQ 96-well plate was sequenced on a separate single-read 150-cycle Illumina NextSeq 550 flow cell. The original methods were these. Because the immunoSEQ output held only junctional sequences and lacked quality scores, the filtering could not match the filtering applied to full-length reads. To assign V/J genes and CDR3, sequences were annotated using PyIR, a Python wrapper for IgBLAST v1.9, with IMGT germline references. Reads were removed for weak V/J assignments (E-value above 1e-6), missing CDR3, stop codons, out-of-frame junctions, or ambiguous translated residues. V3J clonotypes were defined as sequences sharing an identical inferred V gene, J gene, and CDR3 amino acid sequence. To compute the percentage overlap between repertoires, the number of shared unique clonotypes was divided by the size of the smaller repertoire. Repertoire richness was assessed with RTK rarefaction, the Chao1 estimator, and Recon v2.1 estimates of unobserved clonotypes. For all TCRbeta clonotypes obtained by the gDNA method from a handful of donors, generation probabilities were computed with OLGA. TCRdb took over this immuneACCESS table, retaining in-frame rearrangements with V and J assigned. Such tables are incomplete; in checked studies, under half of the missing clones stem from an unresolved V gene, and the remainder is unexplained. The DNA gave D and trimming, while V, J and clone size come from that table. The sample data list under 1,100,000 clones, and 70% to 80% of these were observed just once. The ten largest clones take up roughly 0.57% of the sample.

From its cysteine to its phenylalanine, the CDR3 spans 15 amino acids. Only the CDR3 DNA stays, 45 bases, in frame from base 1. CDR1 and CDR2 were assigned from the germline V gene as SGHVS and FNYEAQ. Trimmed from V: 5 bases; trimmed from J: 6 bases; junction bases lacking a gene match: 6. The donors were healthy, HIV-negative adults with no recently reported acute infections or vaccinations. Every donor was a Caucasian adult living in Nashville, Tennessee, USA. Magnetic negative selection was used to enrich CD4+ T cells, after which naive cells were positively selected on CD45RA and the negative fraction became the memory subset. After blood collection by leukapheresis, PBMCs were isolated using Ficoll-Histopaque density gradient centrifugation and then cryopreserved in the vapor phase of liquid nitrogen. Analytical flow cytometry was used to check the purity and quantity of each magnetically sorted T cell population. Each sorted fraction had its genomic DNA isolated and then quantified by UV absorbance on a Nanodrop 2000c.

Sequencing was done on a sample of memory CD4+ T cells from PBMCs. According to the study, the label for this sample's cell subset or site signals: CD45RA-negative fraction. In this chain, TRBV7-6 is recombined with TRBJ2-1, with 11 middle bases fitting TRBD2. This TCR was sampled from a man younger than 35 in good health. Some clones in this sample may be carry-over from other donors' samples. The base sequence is TGTGCCAGCAGCAAGCTAGCGGGAGGAGGCAATGAGCAGTTCTTC. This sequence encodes CASSKLAGGGNEQFF.